Below are 11 T cell receptor beta chains sequenced from a single sample in a study of cytomegalovirus exposure and HLA in healthy donors. Primers for the PCR totalled 60 Vbeta and 13 Jbeta. Here immunoSEQ multiplex PCR was the method, and the copy in TCRdb shows in-frame clones only, minus some. The sample lists approximately 93,000 clones; over 60% were seen once. Sequenced sample: PBMCs. These receptors were obtained from a male donor in good health and CMV-seropositive.

The chain links TRBV27 to TRBJ2-7, with 14 bases aligning to TRBD2. Trimming at V came to 5 bases and at J to 4 bases, leaving 4 bases not matched to a gene. This CDR3 is 15 amino acids long. CDR1 and CDR2 from the germline V gene are MNHEY and SMNVEV (reference sequence). CDR3 coding DNA: TGTGCCAGCAGTACAGGGACTAGCGGGGGTTACGAGCAGTACTTC. Protein sequence: CASSTGTSGGYEQYF.

This clone turned up a few times. The rearrangement uses TRBV7-9 and TRBJ1-4, with D hard to call. The CDR3 sequence is 15 residues long. CDR1 is SEHNR and CDR2 is FQNEAQ in the germline V gene (reference sequence). Trimming took off 5 bases at V and 3 bases at J, with 13 bases between the two ends. DNA for the CDR3: TGTGCCAGCAGCCCCTCTAGACGGTCTAATGAAAAACTGTTTTTT. Translating gives CASSPSRRSNEKLFF.

This clone was observed a handful of times. The gene calls are TRBV6-5 and TRBJ1-3; the match to TRBD1 covers 7 bases. The V and J ends lost 5 bases and 0 bases, in that order; junction bases with no gene match: 4. CDR3 length: 15 residues. CDR1 MNHEY and CDR2 SVGAGI come from the germline V gene. The CDR3 DNA follows: TGTGCCAGCAGTCGACAGGGAAACTCTGGAAACACCATATATTTT. It is translated as CASSRQGNSGNTIYF.

This clone was detected once. The CDR3 is CASSLDGTGTVYNEQFF. CDR3 sequence (DNA): TGTGCCAGCAGCTTAGATGGAACCGGGACAGTATACAATGAGCAGTTCTTC. This chain joins TRBV7-9 and TRBJ2-1, with 7 bases matching TRBD1. Germline CDR1 is SEHNR and CDR2 is FQNEAQ (reference sequence). Trimming took 1 base from V and 4 from J; bases not matched to a gene: 10. The CDR3 is 17 amino acids.

V usage is TRBV4-2 and J usage is TRBJ1-2; D is perhaps TRBD1 (6 bases). The V gene's germline CDR1 is LGHNA and CDR2 YNFKEQ. The CDR3 is 16 amino acids. V dropped 0 bases and J dropped 4 bases, with 15 bases sitting between them. The CDR3 DNA is TGTGCCAGCAGCCAAGAGAGGGACATCCTAAGCTATGGCTACACCTTC. It specifies CASSQERDILSYGYTF.

The chain carries TRBV27 and TRBJ1-2; 7 bases are a match to TRBD1. This CDR3 spans 16 amino acids. Per germline, CDR1 MNHEY and CDR2 SMNVEV (reference sequence). Losses at the gene ends were 6 bases for V and 5 bases for J; bases not matched to a gene: 15. CDR3 amino acids: CASSLVSAQGEYGYTF. CDR3 coding DNA: TGTGCCAGCAGCCTCGTTTCCGCGCAGGGGGAGTATGGCTACACCTTC.

The sample holds a few counts of this clone. This chain connects TRBV5-1 to TRBJ1-5; TRBD1 matches at 10 bases. The CDR3 totals 17 residues. V was clipped by 4 bases and J by 7 bases; unmatched bases: 14. Germline CDR1 is SGHRS and CDR2 is YFSETQ. The CDR3 loop is CASSEHPGTGVGQPQHF. Written as DNA, the CDR3 is TGCGCCAGCAGCGAACATCCCGGGACAGGGGTTGGACAGCCCCAGCATTTT.

The chain carries TRBV19 and TRBJ2-1; 9 positions match TRBD1. J gave up 5 bases and V 5 bases, and 7 bases lay outside the gene matches. This CDR3 is 15 amino acids long. The V gene's germline CDR1 is LNHDA and CDR2 SQIVND (reference sequence). The CDR3: CASSPGTGPNNEQFF. DNA for the CDR3: TGTGCCAGTAGTCCCGGGACAGGGCCCAACAATGAGCAGTTCTTC.

As concerns this clone: Other DNA sequences in this specimen translate into the identical CDR3. V usage is TRBV5-1 and J usage is TRBJ2-3; a weak D match, TRBD2 (6 bases). CDR3 size: 13 residues. The germline gives CDR1 SGHRS, CDR2 YFSETQ. V lost 3 bases to trimming and J lost 3 bases, with 8 bases between them. DNA for the CDR3: TGCGCCAGCAGCTCCGGGGGAACAGATACGCAGTATTTT. Translated, it gives CASSSGGTDTQYF.

V gene TRBV4-3 combines with J gene TRBJ2-2, with 8 bases matching TRBD1. The V and J ends lost 0 bases and 1 base, in that order; junction bases with no gene match: 7. The CDR3 is made up of 18 amino acids. Germline V lookup: CDR1 LGHNA, CDR2 YSLEER. As DNA, the CDR3 is TGCGCCAGCAGCCAAGACCGAAGGACAGGGTTGAACACCGGGGAGCTGTTTTTT. As protein: CASSQDRRTGLNTGELFF.

This clone was picked up one time. J is TRBJ1-1 and V is TRBV30; tentative D call: TRBD1 (5 bases). Between the trimmed V and J ends, which lost 1 base and 4 bases, there was a span of 19 bases. CDR1 is GTSNPN and CDR2 is SVGIG in the germline V gene (reference sequence). The CDR3 has 16 amino acids. The CDR3 DNA follows: TGTGCCTGGAGTGACCCCTCCGCAGGGAAGGGCACTGAAGCTTTCTTT. Its protein is CAWSDPSAGKGTEAFF.